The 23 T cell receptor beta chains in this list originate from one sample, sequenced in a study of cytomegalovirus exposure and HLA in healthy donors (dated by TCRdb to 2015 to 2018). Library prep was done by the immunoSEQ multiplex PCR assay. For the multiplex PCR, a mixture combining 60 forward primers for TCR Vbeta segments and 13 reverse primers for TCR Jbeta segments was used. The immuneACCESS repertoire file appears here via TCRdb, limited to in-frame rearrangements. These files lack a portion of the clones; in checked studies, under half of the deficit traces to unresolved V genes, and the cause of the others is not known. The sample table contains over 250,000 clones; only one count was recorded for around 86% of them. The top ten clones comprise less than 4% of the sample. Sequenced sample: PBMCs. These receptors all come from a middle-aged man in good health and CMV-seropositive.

This chain's CDR3 is CASSVGQLAGELFF. Written as DNA, the CDR3 is TGCGCCAGCAGCGTGGGACAGTTGGCCGGGGAGCTGTTTTTT. The chain combines TRBV5-1 with TRBJ2-2, with TRBD1 identical over 7 bases. Germline CDR1 SGHRS, CDR2 YFSETQ. The J segment lost 6 bases and the V segment lost 4 bases, leaving 6 bases of the junction unmatched. The CDR3 sequence is 14 residues long.

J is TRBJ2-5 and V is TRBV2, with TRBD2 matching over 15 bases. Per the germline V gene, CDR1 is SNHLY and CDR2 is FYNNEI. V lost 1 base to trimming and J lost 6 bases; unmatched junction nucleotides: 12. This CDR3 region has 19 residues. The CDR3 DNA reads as TGTGCCAGCAGTGAAGGGGCCCCTCGGACTAGCGGGAGGGATAAGACCCAGTACTTC. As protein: CASSEGAPRTSGRDKTQYF.

The CDR3 region is CASKGLAGVENEQFF. The CDR3 bases are TGCGCCTCAAAAGGGCTAGCGGGAGTAGAGAATGAGCAGTTCTTC. The J gene is TRBJ2-1, the V gene TRBV5-1; 10 nucleotides match TRBD2. Germline lookup yields CDR1 SGHRS and CDR2 YFSETQ. The CDR3 runs 15 residues. With V trimmed by 10 bases and J by 7 bases, 14 bases remained unmatched.

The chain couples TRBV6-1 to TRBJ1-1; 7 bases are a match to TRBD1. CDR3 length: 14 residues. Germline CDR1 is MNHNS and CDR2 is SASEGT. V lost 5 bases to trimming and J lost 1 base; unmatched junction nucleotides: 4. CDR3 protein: CASSTSGGNTEAFF. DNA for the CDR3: TGTGCCAGCAGTACGTCAGGGGGGAACACTGAAGCTTTCTTT.

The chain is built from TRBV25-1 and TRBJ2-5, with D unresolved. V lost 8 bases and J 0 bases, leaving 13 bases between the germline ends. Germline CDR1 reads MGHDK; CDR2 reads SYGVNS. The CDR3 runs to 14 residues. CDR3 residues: CASGDHMYQETQYF. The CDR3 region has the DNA TGTGCCAGCGGAGACCACATGTACCAAGAGACCCAGTACTTC.

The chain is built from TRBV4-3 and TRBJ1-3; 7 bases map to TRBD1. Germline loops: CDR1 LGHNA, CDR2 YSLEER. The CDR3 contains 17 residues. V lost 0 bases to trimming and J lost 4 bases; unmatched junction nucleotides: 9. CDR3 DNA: TGCGCCAGCAGCCAAGATCGGGACAGCTCCCCGGGAAACACCATATATTTT. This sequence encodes CASSQDRDSSPGNTIYF.

The chain's CDR3 is CASSDRRNNEQFF. CDR3 nucleotide sequence: TGTGCCAGCTCCGACAGACGTAACAATGAGCAGTTCTTC. V usage is TRBV18 and J usage is TRBJ2-1; a possible D gene is TRBD1 (5 bases). CDR1 and CDR2 from the germline V gene are KGHSH and LQKENI. Trimming left V 6 bases short and J 5 bases short, with 11 bases between. CDR3 length: 13 residues.

The CDR3 region is CASSLNPGQGVDTQYF. CDR3 coding DNA: TGTGCCAGCAGCCTCAATCCGGGACAGGGTGTAGATACGCAGTATTTT. The chain combines TRBV7-2 with TRBJ2-3; 9 bases are a match to TRBD1. The CDR3 contains 16 residues. With 5 bases clipped from V and 5 bases from J, the junction kept 11 bases outside the gene matches. The germline gives CDR1 SGHTA, CDR2 FQGNSA.

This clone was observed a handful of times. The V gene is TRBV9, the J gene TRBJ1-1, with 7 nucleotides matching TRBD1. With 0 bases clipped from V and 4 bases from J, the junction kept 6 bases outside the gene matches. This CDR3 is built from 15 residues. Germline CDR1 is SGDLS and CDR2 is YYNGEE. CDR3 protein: CASSVVDRVGTEAFF. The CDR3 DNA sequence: TGTGCCAGCAGCGTAGTTGACAGGGTGGGCACTGAAGCTTTCTTT.

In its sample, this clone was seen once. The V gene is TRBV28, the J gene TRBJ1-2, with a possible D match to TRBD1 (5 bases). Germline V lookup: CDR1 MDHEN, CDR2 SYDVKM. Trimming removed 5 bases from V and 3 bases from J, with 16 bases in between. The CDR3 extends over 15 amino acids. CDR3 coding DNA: TGTGCCAGCAGTGCCCCCATAGGGGTGCACTATGGCTACACCTTC. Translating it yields CASSAPIGVHYGYTF.

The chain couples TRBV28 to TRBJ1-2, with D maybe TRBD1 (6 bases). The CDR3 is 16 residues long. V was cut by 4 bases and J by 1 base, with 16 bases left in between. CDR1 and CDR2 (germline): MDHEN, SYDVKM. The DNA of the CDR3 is TGTGCCAGCAGTTCGCCGCCAGGGGCGGTTAACTATGGCTACACCTTC. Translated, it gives CASSSPPGAVNYGYTF.

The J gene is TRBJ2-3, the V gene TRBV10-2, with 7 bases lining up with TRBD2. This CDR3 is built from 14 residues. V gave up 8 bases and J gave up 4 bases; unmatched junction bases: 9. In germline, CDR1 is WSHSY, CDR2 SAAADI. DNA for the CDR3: TGCGCCAGCCGCGAGGGAGGGCGTGCAGATACGCAGTATTTT. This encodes CASREGGRADTQYF.

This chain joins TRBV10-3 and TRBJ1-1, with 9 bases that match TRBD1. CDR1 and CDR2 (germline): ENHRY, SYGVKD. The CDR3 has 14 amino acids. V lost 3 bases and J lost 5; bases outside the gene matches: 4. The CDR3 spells CAISDGQGWTEAFF. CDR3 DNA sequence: TGTGCCATCAGTGATGGACAGGGGTGGACTGAAGCTTTCTTT.

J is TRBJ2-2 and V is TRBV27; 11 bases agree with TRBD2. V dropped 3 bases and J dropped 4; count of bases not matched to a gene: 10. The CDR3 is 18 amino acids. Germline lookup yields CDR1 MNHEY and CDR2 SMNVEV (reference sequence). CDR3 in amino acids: CASSFVLAGVITTGELFF. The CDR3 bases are TGTGCCAGCAGTTTCGTACTAGCGGGAGTGATTACCACCGGGGAGCTGTTTTTT.

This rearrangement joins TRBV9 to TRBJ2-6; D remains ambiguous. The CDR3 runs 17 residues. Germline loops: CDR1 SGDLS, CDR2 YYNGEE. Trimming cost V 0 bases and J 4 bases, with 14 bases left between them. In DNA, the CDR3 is TGTGCCAGCAGCGTAGCGGGTTGGGTAGGAGGGGCCAACGTCCTGACTTTC. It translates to CASSVAGWVGGANVLTF. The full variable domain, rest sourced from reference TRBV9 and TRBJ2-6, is DSGVTQTPKHLITATGQRVTLRCSPRSGDLSVYWYQQSLDQGLQFLIQYYNGEERAKGNILERFSAQQFPDLHSELNLSSLELGDSALYFCASSVAGWVGGANVLTFGAGSRLTVL.

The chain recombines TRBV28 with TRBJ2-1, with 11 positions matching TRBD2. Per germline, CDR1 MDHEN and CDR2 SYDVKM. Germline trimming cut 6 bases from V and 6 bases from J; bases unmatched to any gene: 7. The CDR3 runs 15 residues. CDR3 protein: CASSLPGLAGNEQFF. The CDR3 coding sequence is TGTGCCAGCAGCCTCCCCGGACTAGCGGGCAATGAGCAGTTCTTC.

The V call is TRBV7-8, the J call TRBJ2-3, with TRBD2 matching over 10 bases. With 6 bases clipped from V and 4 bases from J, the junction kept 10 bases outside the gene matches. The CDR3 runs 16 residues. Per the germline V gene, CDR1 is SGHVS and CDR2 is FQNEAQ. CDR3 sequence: CASSFLPAGGADTQYF. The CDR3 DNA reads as TGTGCCAGCAGTTTCCTCCCAGCGGGAGGGGCAGATACGCAGTATTTT.

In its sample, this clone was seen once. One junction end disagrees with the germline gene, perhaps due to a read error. This chain's CDR3 is CSSSPPWGLNYGYTF. CDR3 nucleotide sequence: TGTTCCAGCAGCCCCCCTTGGGGGCTGAACTATGGCTACACCTTC. The rearrangement joins TRBV7-9 to TRBJ1-2, with D possibly TRBD1 on 6 matching bases. From germline, CDR1 is SEHNR and CDR2 FQNEAQ (reference sequence). This CDR3 contains 15 residues.

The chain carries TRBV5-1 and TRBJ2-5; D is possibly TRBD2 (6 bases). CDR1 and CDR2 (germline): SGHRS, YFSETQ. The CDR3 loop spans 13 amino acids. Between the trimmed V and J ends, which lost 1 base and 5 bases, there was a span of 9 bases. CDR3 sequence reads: CASSLRAGETQYF. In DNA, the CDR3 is TGCGCCAGCAGCTTGAGGGCGGGGGAGACCCAGTACTTC.

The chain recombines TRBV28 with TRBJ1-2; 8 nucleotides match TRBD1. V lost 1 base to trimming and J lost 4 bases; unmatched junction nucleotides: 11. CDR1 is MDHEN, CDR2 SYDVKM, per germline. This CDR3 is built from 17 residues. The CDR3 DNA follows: TGTGCCAGCAGTTTATCAGGGGGCGCCTACCGAGGCTATGGCTACACCTTC. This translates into CASSLSGGAYRGYGYTF.

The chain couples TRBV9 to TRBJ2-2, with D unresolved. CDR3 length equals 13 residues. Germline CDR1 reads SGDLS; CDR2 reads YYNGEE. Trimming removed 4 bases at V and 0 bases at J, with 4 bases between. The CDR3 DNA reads TGTGCCAGCAGCTCCTCGAACACCGGGGAGCTGTTTTTT. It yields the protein CASSSSNTGELFF.

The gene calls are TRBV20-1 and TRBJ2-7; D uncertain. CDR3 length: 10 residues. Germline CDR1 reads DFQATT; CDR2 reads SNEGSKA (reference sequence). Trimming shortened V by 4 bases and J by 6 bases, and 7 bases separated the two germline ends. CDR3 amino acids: CSATRFEQYF. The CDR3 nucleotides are TGCAGTGCTACCAGGTTCGAGCAGTACTTC.

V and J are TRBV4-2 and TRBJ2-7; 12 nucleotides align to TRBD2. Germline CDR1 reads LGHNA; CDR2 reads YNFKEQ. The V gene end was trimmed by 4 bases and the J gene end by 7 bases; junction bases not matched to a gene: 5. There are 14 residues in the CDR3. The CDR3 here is CASSRLAGVVEQYF. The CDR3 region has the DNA TGTGCCAGCAGCCGACTAGCGGGAGTGGTGGAGCAGTACTTC.